This T cell receptor (beta chain) was obtained from a study of T cells in Graves' hyperthyroidism and ophthalmopathy. In the study overall: Peripheral blood was collected at initial diagnosis, before any treatment. Findings and limits, study-wide: Most thyroid clonotypes that were expanded above 0.001 also turned up in blood. Ophthalmopathy and stable hyperthyroidism were separated by a 13 V-J model.

The germline CDR1 and CDR2 sequences are KGHDR and SFDVKD. J was trimmed by 3 bases and V by 4 bases; bases with no gene match: 6. There are 17 residues in the CDR3. A patient was excluded if there was uncontrolled infection, other autoimmune disease, pregnancy or lactation. This clonotype showed up many times. Its target is unknown. Template material for amplifying TCR beta CDR3 regions consisted of RNA transcripts. The HTBI primer set served for first-round RT-PCR of the TCR CDR3. TCRdb re-called the multiplex PCR reads with MiXCR, one entry per CDR3 protein. The sample has fewer than 300,000 distinct CDR3 sequences, roughly 15% seen once.

Sequencing was done on a sample of blood. The V call is TRBV24-1, the J call TRBJ2-1; 12 bases are shared with TRBD2. The receptor comes from a woman aged 50 to 65 with Graves' hyperthyroidism that later progressed to Graves' ophthalmopathy. The CDR3 here is CATSDAKGLAGYNEQFF. The CDR3 nucleotides read TGTGCCACCAGTGACGCGAAGGGACTAGCGGGCTACAATGAGCAGTTCTTC.